This T cell receptor (beta chain) was obtained from a study of cytomegalovirus exposure and HLA in healthy donors. Study conclusions and caveats: A later analysis found most CMV-associated TCR beta chains apparently HLA-restricted.

Amplification used 60 Vbeta primers and 13 Jbeta primers. TCRdb's copy holds only in-frame clones and misses some; the assay was immunoSEQ multiplex PCR. This table lists some 53,000 clones. V was clipped by 0 bases and J by 3 bases, with 12 bases between them. The CDR3 contains 16 residues. CDR1 is SGHDT and CDR2 is YYEEEE in the germline V gene. With respect to this clone: What it binds is not known.

The J gene is TRBJ2-2, the V gene TRBV5-6, with D hard to call. This TCR came from a woman aged 60-70 years in good health and CMV-seropositive. Sequencing was carried out using PBMCs. The DNA of the CDR3 is TGTGCCAGCAGCTTGGTTGGAGCTTTGTACACCGGGGAGCTGTTTTTT. Its translation is CASSLVGALYTGELFF.